This T cell receptor (beta chain) was identified in a study of spatial heterogeneity in lung cancer. Study-level information: When follow-up PBMC samples existed, they were sequenced (at a median of approximately two years after resection). Study-wide findings and caveats: Ubiquitous expanded tumor TCRs were observed in blood more at resection than follow-up.

Using its own MiXCR run on the 5' RACE reads, TCRdb lists one record per CDR3 protein. The repertoire includes 60,000 to 85,000 distinct CDR3 sequences, roughly 8.9% of them detected once, and approximately 1.8% sits in the top ten. Time point described: blood at routine non-recurrence follow-up after resection. Whole RNA obtained from tumor, nontumor lung or frozen PBMC underwent sequencing without sorting. This clonotype came up many times. Its antigen is unknown. J gave up 2 bases and V 5 bases, and 10 bases lay outside the gene matches. This CDR3 contains 16 residues. The V gene's germline CDR1 is SGHTA and CDR2 FQGTGA.

The receptor was isolated from a female donor with early-stage non-small cell lung cancer. V is TRBV7-3 and J is TRBJ2-3, with TRBD2 matching over 7 bases. The input for sequencing was PBMCs, taken at follow-up. The CDR3, as DNA: TGTGCCAGCAGCCCCGGGACTATGGGGTCCACAGATACGCAGTATTTT. This translates into CASSPGTMGSTDTQYF.